A single sample is the source of the 9 T cell receptor beta chains below, sequenced in a study of identical twins. A single record per CDR3 protein comes from TCRdb applying MiXCR to the 5' RACE reads. Counted here are 570,000 or so distinct CDR3 sequences, 9.6% occurring once; the ten biggest clones make up around 3.1%. Separately, the same data were catalogued under a study of yellow fever vaccine responses in identical twins.

The specimen sequenced was PBMCs. The receptor set was obtained from a woman between 18 and 29 years old in good health.

Only a few counts were recorded for this clonotype. CDR3 in amino acids: CATSRDNSQETQYF. The CDR3 DNA reads as TGTGCCACCAGCAGAGATAACAGCCAAGAGACCCAGTACTTC. This chain connects TRBV15 to TRBJ2-5; D not certain. With 0 bases removed from V and 1 base from J, the gap between germline ends came to 6 bases. The CDR3 is 14 residues long. Germline V gene sequence: CDR1 LNHNV, CDR2 YYDKDF (reference sequence).

In its sample, this clonotype was seen a few times. The V gene is TRBV7-2, the J gene TRBJ2-7, with 9 bases lining up with TRBD2. With 1 base clipped from V and 6 bases from J, the junction kept 4 bases outside the gene matches. This CDR3 region has 14 residues. Per germline, CDR1 SGHTA and CDR2 FQGNSA. The CDR3 reads CASSLGFSGSEQYF. In nucleotides, the CDR3 is TGTGCCAGCAGCTTAGGGTTTAGCGGGAGCGAGCAGTACTTC.

Only a few counts were recorded for this clonotype. The chain joins TRBV15 to TRBJ2-1; D is unresolved. V was clipped by 6 bases and J by 0 bases, with 12 bases between them. The CDR3 spans 15 residues. CDR1 is LNHNV, CDR2 YYDKDF, per germline (reference sequence). The CDR3 loop is CATRASWASYNEQFF. The CDR3 bases are TGTGCCACCAGGGCAAGTTGGGCCTCCTACAATGAGCAGTTCTTC.

The chain employs TRBV24-1 and TRBJ2-7; 7 bases agree with TRBD1. The CDR3 covers 16 residues. The junction had 9 bases not matched to a gene; V was cut back by 5 bases and J by 0 bases. Germline CDR1 KGHDR, CDR2 SFDVKD. DNA for the CDR3: TGTGCCACCAGTGCGGGCGACAGGGTGGGCTCCTACGAGCAGTACTTC. It specifies CATSAGDRVGSYEQYF.

The J gene is TRBJ2-7, the V gene TRBV15, with D possibly being TRBD2 (7 bases). There are 16 residues in the CDR3. V shed 3 bases and J shed 1 base, with 16 bases lying between them. Germline CDR1 reads LNHNV; CDR2 reads YYDKDF (reference sequence). The CDR3 coding sequence is TGTGCCACCAGCAGGTCCCTTAGGGGGGGTTCCTACGAGCAGTACTTC. It is translated as CATSRSLRGGSYEQYF.

The chain recombines TRBV7-6 with TRBJ2-3; 8 bases match TRBD2. V gave up 4 bases and J gave up 3 bases; unmatched junction bases: 9. The CDR3 sequence is 16 residues long. CDR1 and CDR2 (germline): SGHVS, FNYEAQ. CDR3 in DNA: TGTGCCAGCAGCTCAGAAGCGGGAGCGGGAACAGATACGCAGTATTTT. This gives the protein CASSSEAGAGTDTQYF.

In its sample, this clonotype was seen many times. The chain carries TRBV20-1 and TRBJ1-5; D not certain. The V gene's germline CDR1 is DFQATT and CDR2 SNEGSKA (reference sequence). Trimming removed 2 bases from V and 1 base from J, with 3 bases in between. The CDR3 is made up of 12 amino acids. The CDR3 DNA reads as TGCAGTGCTAGAATGAGCAATCAGCCCCAGCATTTT. This gives the protein CSARMSNQPQHF.

The V gene is TRBV7-3, the J gene TRBJ2-5, with 9 positions matching TRBD2. V lost 5 bases and J lost 4; bases outside the gene matches: 8. The germline V gene encodes CDR1 SGHTA and CDR2 FQGTGA. The CDR3 totals 15 residues. The CDR3 is CASSTQRGAGETQYF. The CDR3 DNA reads TGTGCCAGCAGCACCCAGCGGGGGGCAGGAGAGACCCAGTACTTC.

The rearrangement uses TRBV6-1 and TRBJ2-2; D tentatively fits TRBD1 or TRBD2 (5 bases each). CDR1 MNHNS and CDR2 SASEGT come from the germline V gene. The CDR3 spans 15 residues. V lost 7 bases, J lost 6 bases, and 18 bases lay in between. CDR3 DNA: TGTGCCAGCATGAGATATGGGACCATGGCCGGGGAGCTGTTTTTT. Amino acid sequence: CASMRYGTMAGELFF.